Following are 10 T cell receptor beta chains from one sample sequenced in a study of CD8 T cells in Susac syndrome. Reverse transcription of roughly 0.5 to 1 ug RNA was carried out with random hexamers. TCRdb re-analysed the immunoSEQ multiplex PCR reads in MiXCR, keeping a single row per CDR3 protein. The top ten clones hold around 0.4% of a sample with around 79,000 distinct CDR3 sequences, less than 95% of them seen once. The sample was CD8+ T cells from PBMCs. Source of these receptors: a human donor with multiple sclerosis.

The chain couples TRBV10-3 to TRBJ1-2; 8 bases match TRBD1. Germline assignment: CDR1 ENHRY and CDR2 SYGVKD. CDR3 length equals 17 residues. V was pared by 0 bases and J by 3 bases, with 9 bases of the junction left unmatched. The CDR3 reads CAISESGGRGHHYGYTF. The CDR3 DNA reads TGTGCCATCAGTGAGTCCGGTGGCAGGGGGCATCACTATGGCTACACCTTC.

The chain employs TRBV24-1 and TRBJ2-3; D gene ambiguous. The V gene's germline CDR1 is KGHDR and CDR2 SFDVKD. This CDR3 region has 14 residues. V was cut by 7 bases and J by 2 bases, with 12 bases left in between. The DNA for the CDR3 is TGTGCCACCAGCTTAAACGGGCCCACAGATACGCAGTATTTT. Encoded protein: CATSLNGPTDTQYF.

The sample holds a few counts of this clonotype. This chain links TRBV19 with TRBJ1-1; no clear D. The germline V gene encodes CDR1 LNHDA and CDR2 SQIVND (reference sequence). Trimming took 5 bases from V and 1 from J, leaving 5 bases between them. The CDR3 has 12 residues. The CDR3 bases are TGTGCCAGTAGTTCCGGGAACACTGAAGCTTTCTTT. It is translated as CASSSGNTEAFF.

The chain has TRBV7-9 and TRBJ2-4; D remains ambiguous. The CDR3 spans 14 residues. Germline V CDR1 and CDR2: SEHNR, FQNEAQ (reference sequence). V lost 5 bases, J lost 2 bases, and 10 bases lay in between. The chain's CDR3 is CASSPGASKNIQYF. CDR3 DNA sequence: TGTGCCAGCAGCCCCGGCGCGTCCAAAAACATTCAGTACTTC.

The chain recombines TRBV2 with TRBJ2-7, with D perhaps given as TRBD1 or TRBD2 (6 bases each). V was clipped by 1 base and J by 1 base, with 11 bases between them. The CDR3 consists of 15 residues. The germline V gene encodes CDR1 SNHLY and CDR2 FYNNEI. CDR3 sequence (DNA): TGTGCCAGCAGTGAAGGGAGGGGGGAGTCCTACGAGCAGTACTTC. Protein sequence: CASSEGRGESYEQYF.

The CDR3 nucleotides are TGCAGCGTTCCGGGACAGGGGGCGGCAGAGACCCAGTACTTC. This translates into CSVPGQGAAETQYF. The chain joins TRBV29-1 to TRBJ2-5, with 12 nucleotides matching TRBD1. V lost 5 bases, J lost 4 bases, and 5 bases stayed unmatched. This CDR3 has 14 amino acids. Germline assignment: CDR1 SQVTM and CDR2 ANQGSEA.

V and J are TRBV20-1 and TRBJ2-5; 11 nucleotides match TRBD2. The germline gives CDR1 DFQATT, CDR2 SNEGSKA (reference sequence). The junction had 16 bases not matched to a gene; V was cut back by 5 bases and J by 5 bases. CDR3 size: 17 residues. The CDR3, as DNA: TGCAGTGCTGGACTTCCGGGACTAGCGGAAGACAGGGAGACCCAGTACTTC. Translation gives CSAGLPGLAEDRETQYF.

V and J are TRBV29-1 and TRBJ2-5, with 10 bases fitting TRBD2. The CDR3 runs 14 residues. Unmatched junction bases numbered 9, after V lost 6 bases and J lost 5 bases. Per the germline V gene, CDR1 is SQVTM and CDR2 is ANQGSEA. CDR3 amino acids: CSVQAGGGRETQYF. Here the CDR3 DNA reads TGCAGCGTACAAGCGGGAGGGGGAAGGGAGACCCAGTACTTC. Drawing the rest from reference TRBV29-1 and TRBJ2-5, the complete variable domain is SAVISQKPSRDICQRGTSLTIQCQVDSQVTMMFWYRQQPGQSLTLIATANQGSEATYESGFVIDKFPISRPNLTFSTLTVSNMSPEDSSIYLCSVQAGGGRETQYFGPGTRLLVL.

The DNA for the CDR3 is TGTGCCTGGAGTGTACCGGAGGGGGCAAGAGGCTACACCTTC. Translating gives CAWSVPEGARGYTF. This chain links TRBV30 with TRBJ1-2, with 7 positions matching TRBD1. The length of the CDR3 is 14 residues. J gave up 8 bases and V 0 bases, and 9 bases lay outside the gene matches. Germline CDR1 is GTSNPN and CDR2 is SVGIG (reference sequence).

V is TRBV27 and J is TRBJ1-1; D remains unclear. Trimming stripped 0 bases from V and 6 bases from J, with 8 bases between. CDR3 length equals 13 residues. Germline assignment: CDR1 MNHEY and CDR2 SMNVEV (reference sequence). The CDR3 spells CASSLSTVAEAFF. CDR3 nucleotide sequence: TGTGCCAGCAGTTTATCTACCGTCGCTGAAGCTTTCTTT.